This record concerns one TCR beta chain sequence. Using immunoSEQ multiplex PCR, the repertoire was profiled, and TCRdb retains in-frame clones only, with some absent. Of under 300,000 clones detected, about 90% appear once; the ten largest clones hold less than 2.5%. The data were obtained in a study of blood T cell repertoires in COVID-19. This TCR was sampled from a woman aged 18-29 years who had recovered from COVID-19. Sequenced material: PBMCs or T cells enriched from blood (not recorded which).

The CDR3 protein is CATSDRSRVVDIRNQPQHF. The CDR3 DNA reads as TGTGCCACCAGTGATCGCAGCAGGGTCGTTGATATAAGGAATCAGCCCCAGCATTTT. The gene calls are TRBV24-1 and TRBJ1-5; perhaps TRBD1 as D (5 bases). The CDR3 totals 19 residues. Germline assignment: CDR1 KGHDR and CDR2 SFDVKD. V shed 3 bases and J shed 4 bases, with 24 bases lying between them.